Following are 21 T cell receptor beta chains from one sample sequenced in a study of Ad26.COV2.S vaccination and SARS-CoV-2 variants. The data were produced by immunoSEQ multiplex PCR, yet TCRdb's version contains in-frame clones alone and is incomplete. The sample includes under 550,000 clones, 90% seen only once; the top ten take 9.5% to 15%. The sample's treatment: about 20 received Ad26.COV2.S at low or high dose, single or two shots; 5 received placebo; per-sample allocation not given. Sampling happened 63 days after the first vaccine or placebo injection. The sequencing used peripheral blood, collected in a trial of Ad26.COV2.S vaccine versus placebo. The receptor source for this set is a person aged 18-65 years who received the Ad26.COV2.S COVID-19 vaccine or a placebo.

The gene calls are TRBV7-9 and TRBJ1-1; D call uncertain. Germline V CDR1 and CDR2: SEHNR, FQNEAQ (reference sequence). V was clipped by 5 bases and J by 3 bases, with 13 bases between them. The CDR3 length is 14 residues. CDR3 nucleotides: TGTGCCAGCAGCCCTAGCGTATGGGACACTGAAGCTTTCTTT. The encoded protein is CASSPSVWDTEAFF.

This chain connects TRBV13 to TRBJ2-3; 11 nucleotides line up with TRBD2. Germline V gives CDR1 PRHDT, CDR2 FYEKMQ (reference sequence). CDR3 length: 16 residues. After removal of 5 bases from V and 4 bases from J, the junction contained 8 bases not matched to a gene. The CDR3 DNA is TGTGCCAGCAGCCGTACTCTAGCGGGAGGACCAGATACGCAGTATTTT. Encoded protein: CASSRTLAGGPDTQYF. The full variable domain, rest sourced from reference TRBV13 and TRBJ2-3, is AAGVIQSPRHLIKEKRETATLKCYPIPRHDTVYWYQQGPGQDPQFLISFYEKMQSDKGSIPDRFSAQQFSDYHSELNMSSLELGDSALYFCASSRTLAGGPDTQYFGPGTRLTVL.

This chain connects TRBV7-9 to TRBJ2-7, with 7 bases that match TRBD1. J was trimmed by 1 base and V by 6 bases; bases with no gene match: 3. CDR1 SEHNR and CDR2 FQNEAQ come from the germline V gene (reference sequence). The CDR3 runs to 13 residues. The CDR3 DNA is TGTGCCAGCAGTGTACAGGGGTCCTACGAGCAGTACTTC. It specifies CASSVQGSYEQYF.

This clone was seen once. The chain carries TRBV7-2 and TRBJ2-5, with D hard to call. Per germline, CDR1 SGHTA and CDR2 FQGNSA. This CDR3 has 13 residues. V dropped 10 bases and J dropped 0 bases, with 12 bases sitting between them. Here the CDR3 reads CAILPPNQETQYF. CDR3 in DNA: TGTGCCATCCTCCCGCCTAACCAAGAGACCCAGTACTTC.

About this clone itself: Different DNA sequences within this sample yield the same CDR3. The gene calls are TRBV27 and TRBJ1-1; perhaps TRBD1 as D (5 bases). V was cut by 6 bases and J by 0 bases, with 8 bases left in between. This CDR3 contains 13 residues. Germline V CDR1 and CDR2: MNHEY, SMNVEV (reference sequence). In nucleotides, the CDR3 is TGTGCCAGCAGCGACAGTATGAACACTGAAGCTTTCTTT. Amino acid sequence: CASSDSMNTEAFF.

Note on this clone: The sample has other DNA sequences that encode this CDR3 too. The chain employs TRBV7-9 and TRBJ2-7; D gene uncertain. The CDR3 is 12 residues long. Trimming pared 5 bases from V and 2 bases from J, leaving 7 bases between. The V gene's germline CDR1 is SEHNR and CDR2 FQNEAQ (reference sequence). This chain's CDR3 is CASSPGPYEQYF. Written as DNA, the CDR3 is TGTGCCAGCAGCCCAGGCCCCTACGAGCAGTACTTC.

This chain connects TRBV6-2 or TRBV6-3 to TRBJ2-1; TRBD2 matches 11 bases. The CDR3 has 16 amino acids. With V trimmed by 4 bases and J by 7 bases, 9 bases remained unmatched. Germline values: CDR1 MNHEY, CDR2 SVGEGT. The CDR3 DNA reads TGTGCCAGCAGTTCCCATAGCGGGAGGGCGGGGAATGAGCAGTTCTTC. This encodes CASSSHSGRAGNEQFF.

The chain couples TRBV5-6 to TRBJ1-2; TRBD1 agrees at 10 bases. Germline trimming cut 4 bases from V and 4 bases from J; bases unmatched to any gene: 7. The V gene's germline CDR1 is SGHDT and CDR2 YYEEEE. This CDR3 contains 15 residues. CDR3 region: CASSRDRGRIYGYTF. The CDR3 DNA follows: TGTGCCAGCAGCCGTGACAGGGGGCGCATCTATGGCTACACCTTC.

There are a few counts of this clone. The J gene is TRBJ2-1, the V gene TRBV27; D is possibly TRBD2 (5 bases). The CDR3 loop spans 12 amino acids. V lost 10 bases and J 4 bases, leaving 11 bases between the germline ends. Germline V lookup: CDR1 MNHEY, CDR2 SMNVEV (reference sequence). CDR3 nucleotides: TGTGCCACCGGGATGTCTTACAATGAGCAGTTCTTC. This translates into CATGMSYNEQFF.

This clone showed up just once. The J gene is TRBJ2-1, the V gene TRBV27; 7 bases match TRBD2. The CDR3 spans 17 residues. The ends lost 6 bases at V and 4 bases at J; junction bases unmatched: 15. The germline V gene encodes CDR1 MNHEY and CDR2 SMNVEV (reference sequence). The CDR3 coding sequence is TGTGCCAGCAGCTCCATTCGCGGGAGTGTGACTTACAATGAGCAGTTCTTC. Its translation is CASSSIRGSVTYNEQFF.

V is TRBV20-1 and J is TRBJ1-5; 7 bases fit TRBD1. This CDR3 region has 14 residues. The V gene's germline CDR1 is DFQATT and CDR2 SNEGSKA (reference sequence). V trimming: 3 bases; J trimming: 8 bases; junction bases outside the gene matches: 10. For the CDR3, the DNA is TGCAGTGCTAGTCCAGGACAGGTTCGGGAGCCCCAGCATTTT. Protein product: CSASPGQVREPQHF.

This clone was found a few times. This chain links TRBV5-1 with TRBJ1-6, with a possible D match to TRBD1 (5 bases). The length of the CDR3 is 14 residues. V lost 7 bases and J lost 8, with 16 bases in between. The germline CDR1 and CDR2 sequences are SGHRS and YFSETQ. DNA of the CDR3: TGCGCCAGCGGAAGTACAGGTTTTGATTCACCCCTCCACTTT. It codes for CASGSTGFDSPLHF.

Worth noting for this clone: Other DNA sequences within the sample encode an identical CDR3. The gene calls are TRBV18 and TRBJ1-4; D unresolved. The CDR3 spans 14 residues. Per the germline V gene, CDR1 is KGHSH and CDR2 is LQKENI. Trimming pared 3 bases from V and 0 bases from J, leaving 5 bases between. The CDR3 loop reads CASSPSATNEKLFF. CDR3 DNA: TGTGCCAGCTCACCCAGCGCAACTAATGAAAAACTGTTTTTT.

The chain is built from TRBV4-3 and TRBJ2-1, with D possibly matching TRBD1 (5 bases). The CDR3 consists of 15 residues. Germline V gene sequence: CDR1 LGHNA, CDR2 YSLEER. V was pared by 0 bases and J by 2 bases, with 8 bases between. DNA for the CDR3: TGCGCCAGCAGCCAAGACCAGGGAACCTACAATGAGCAGTTCTTC. It specifies CASSQDQGTYNEQFF.

CDR3 coding DNA: TGCGCCAGCAGCCAAGATCCAGCGGGAATGGGTCCCTACAATGAGCAGTTCTTC. This translates into CASSQDPAGMGPYNEQFF. This chain links TRBV4-1 with TRBJ2-1; TRBD2 agrees at 7 bases. The CDR3 loop spans 18 amino acids. CDR1 and CDR2 from the germline V gene are MGHRA and YSYEKL. V trimming: 0 bases; J trimming: 2 bases; junction bases outside the gene matches: 10.

V usage is TRBV18 and J usage is TRBJ1-5, with 7 positions matching TRBD1. The V segment lost 4 bases and the J segment 3 bases; nucleotides outside the gene matches: 3. Germline V CDR1 and CDR2: KGHSH, LQKENI. CDR3 length equals 14 residues. The CDR3 nucleotides read TGTGCCAGCTCACTAGGGACAGCCAATCAGCCCCAGCATTTT. It specifies CASSLGTANQPQHF.

J is TRBJ2-5 and V is TRBV7-9; D gene unclear. The CDR3 sequence is 13 residues long. V was trimmed by 3 bases and J by 3 bases, leaving 8 bases between them. Germline CDR1 is SEHNR and CDR2 is FQNEAQ (reference sequence). CDR3 sequence (DNA): TGTGCCAGCAGCTTTTCTTACGAAGAGACCCAGTACTTC. Protein product: CASSFSYEETQYF.

Worth noting for this clone: The same CDR3 arises from other DNA sequences in this sample as well. This rearrangement joins TRBV7-6 to TRBJ2-2; no clear D gene. Germline V lookup: CDR1 SGHVS, CDR2 FNYEAQ. This CDR3 contains 13 residues. V was trimmed by 1 base and J by 2 bases, leaving 2 bases between them. CDR3 bases: TGTGCCAGCAGCTTAGGTAACACCGGGGAGCTGTTTTTT. It encodes CASSLGNTGELFF.

V is TRBV27 and J is TRBJ2-1, with TRBD2 identical over 14 bases. The ends lost 4 bases at V and 9 bases at J; junction bases unmatched: 2. This CDR3 has 14 residues. Germline loops: CDR1 MNHEY, CDR2 SMNVEV (reference sequence). The CDR3 nucleotides are TGTGCCAGCAGTTACGGACTAGCGGGAGGTGAGCAGTTCTTC. As protein: CASSYGLAGGEQFF.

The V and J genes are TRBV27 and TRBJ2-7; TRBD2 aligns across 12 bases. Germline values: CDR1 MNHEY, CDR2 SMNVEV (reference sequence). The length of the CDR3 is 15 residues. V lost 5 bases to trimming and J lost 3 bases; unmatched junction nucleotides: 5. CDR3 in amino acids: CASSGLAGPNYEQYF. CDR3 bases: TGTGCCAGCAGTGGACTAGCGGGACCCAACTACGAGCAGTACTTC.

The chain employs TRBV11-2 and TRBJ2-2; 11 nucleotides match TRBD2. Losses at the gene ends were 5 bases for V and 7 bases for J; bases not matched to a gene: 3. Germline V gives CDR1 SGHAT, CDR2 FQNNGV. The length of the CDR3 is 14 residues. The CDR3 reads CASSVSGRGGELFF. The CDR3 DNA sequence: TGTGCCAGCAGCGTTAGCGGGAGGGGCGGGGAGCTGTTTTTT. Variable domain in full (rest from reference TRBV11-2 and TRBJ2-2): EAGVAQSPRYKIIEKRQSVAFWCNPISGHATLYWYQQILGQGPKLLIQFQNNGVVDDSQLPKDRFSAERLKGVDSTLKIQPAKLEDSAVYLCASSVSGRGGELFFGEGSRLTVL.